This T cell receptor beta chain was captured in a study of blood T cell repertoires in COVID-19. The method was immunoSEQ multiplex PCR; TCRdb's version includes in-frame clones alone and lacks a portion of them. This sample has about 490,000 clones, with roughly 88% found just once. Material for sequencing was peripheral blood. The clonotype originates from a human donor in a cohort sampled during active COVID-19.

The CDR3 protein is CASTWGVRGNTIYF. In DNA form, the CDR3 reads TGTGCCAGCACGTGGGGGGTGAGGGGAAACACCATATATTTT. The V call is TRBV28, the J call TRBJ1-3; possibly TRBD1 for D (5 bases). This CDR3 comprises 14 residues. Deletions cut 7 bases from V and 4 bases from J, with 14 bases between. Germline CDR1 MDHEN, CDR2 SYDVKM. Combining the CDR3 with reference TRBV28 and TRBJ1-3 gives the whole variable domain DVKVTQSSRYLVKRTGEKVFLECVQDMDHENMFWYRQDPGLGLRLIYFSYDVKMKEKGDIPEGYSVSREKKERFSLILESASTNQTSMYLCASTWGVRGNTIYFGEGSWLTVV.